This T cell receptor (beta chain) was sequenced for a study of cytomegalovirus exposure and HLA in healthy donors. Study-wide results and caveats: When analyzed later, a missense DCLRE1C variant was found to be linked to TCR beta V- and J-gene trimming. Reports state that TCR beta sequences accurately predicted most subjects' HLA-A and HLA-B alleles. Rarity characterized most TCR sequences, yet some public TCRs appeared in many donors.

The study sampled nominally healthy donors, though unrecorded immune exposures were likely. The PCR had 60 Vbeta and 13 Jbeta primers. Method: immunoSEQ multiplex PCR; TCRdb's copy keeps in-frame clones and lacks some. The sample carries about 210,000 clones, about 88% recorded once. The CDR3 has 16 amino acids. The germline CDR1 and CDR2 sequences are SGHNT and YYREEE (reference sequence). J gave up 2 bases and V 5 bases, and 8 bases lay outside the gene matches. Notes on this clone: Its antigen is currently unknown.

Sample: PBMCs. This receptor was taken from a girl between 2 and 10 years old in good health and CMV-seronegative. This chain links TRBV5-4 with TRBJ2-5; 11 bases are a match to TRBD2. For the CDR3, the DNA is TGTGCCAGCAGGACAACTAGCGGGGGCTCTCAAGAGACCCAGTACTTC. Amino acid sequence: CASRTTSGGSQETQYF.